This TCR beta chain was retrieved from a study of T cell responses to AZD1222 COVID-19 vaccine. To note about this clone: The target antigen is unknown.

The CDR3 contains 14 residues. V shed 7 bases and J 7 bases; nucleotides not matched to a gene: 10. Germline assignment: CDR1 ENHRY and CDR2 SYGVKD. Generated by immunoSEQ multiplex PCR, the TCRdb table keeps only in-frame clones and is missing some. The sample lists some 150,000 clones, about nine tenths seen once, with 1.5% to 2% in the top ten. Study-wide findings and caveats: Spike-specific TCR breadth and depth were elevated following two AZD1222 doses. The donors showed a predominance of white British ancestry and of females, with possible underestimation of clonal diversity.

This clonotype was obtained from an adult in good health. The chain is built from TRBV10-3 and TRBJ1-1; 9 nucleotides agree with TRBD1. Sequences were derived from peripheral blood, sampled on day 0 of AZD1222 vaccination. The CDR3 DNA reads as TGTGCCATCATGGCTGAACAGGGGGCAATTGAAGCTTTCTTT. It is translated as CAIMAEQGAIEAFF.